These T cell receptor beta chains were read from a single sample in a study of shared clonotypes between healthy human individuals. TCRdb's table, derived via immunoSEQ multiplex PCR, lists solely in-frame clones and lacks some. Of about 520,000 clones listed, roughly 80% are singletons. The sequenced sample was PBMCs. These receptors were obtained from a woman aged 40 to 50 in good health. Some clones in this sample may be carry-over from other donors' samples. Each CDR3 is given with its conserved first and last residue. D genes are given only for firm matches. Expanded clones get a size class; other rows say once, few or many, or leave the size out.

size	D	V	J	DNA	CDR3
.	.	TRBV18	TRBJ1-2	TGTGCCAGCTCACCCGCGGGGGATGGCTACACCTTC	CASSPAGDGYTF
.	.	TRBV29-1	TRBJ1-2	TGCAGCCCAGAAATGGTCACCTATGGCTACACCTTC	CSPEMVTYGYTF
.	.	TRBV7-8	TRBJ2-3	TGTGCCAGCAGCCCTCCCCCGTTGACTACAGATACGCAGTATTTT	CASSPPPLTTDTQYF
.	TRBD1	TRBV10-3	TRBJ2-4	TGTGCCATCGGACAGGCAGAAAACATTCAGTACTTC	CAIGQAENIQYF
.	.	TRBV27	TRBJ2-2	TGTGCCAGCAGTTCCCATGTAAGGAACACCGGGGAGCTGTTTTTT	CASSSHVRNTGELFF
.	TRBD2	TRBV5-1	TRBJ2-1	TGCGCCAGCAGCCCCGGGACTAGCGGGAGTATATACAATGAGCAGTTCTTC	CASSPGTSGSIYNEQFF
.	TRBD1	TRBV7-9	TRBJ2-3	TGTGCCAGCAGCAACCGGGACAGAACAGATACGCAGTATTTT	CASSNRDRTDTQYF
.	TRBD1	TRBV7-9	TRBJ1-3	TGTGCCAGCAGCCAGGGGGCTGGAAACACCATATATTTT	CASSQGAGNTIYF
.	.	TRBV29-1	TRBJ1-4	TGCAGCGTTGACGGGGGGGCTAATGAAAAACTGTTTTTT	CSVDGGANEKLFF
.	TRBD1	TRBV6-5	TRBJ2-3	TGTGCCAGCGGGTCGGGACAGGGCACAGATACGCAGTATTTT	CASGSGQGTDTQYF
.	.	TRBV4-2	TRBJ2-7	TGTGCCAGCAGCCAAGACCGTCGTCCACTGGCCAGCTCCTACGAGCAGTACTTC	CASSQDRRPLASSYEQYF
.	TRBD2	TRBV7-2	TRBJ2-1	TGTGCCAGCAGCTTCCCGGGCGGGAGGGCCAACAATGAGCAGTTCTTC	CASSFPGGRANNEQFF
.	.	TRBV30	TRBJ2-1	TGTGCCTGGAGTGGGGCCTACAATGAGCAGTTCTTC	CAWSGAYNEQFF
.	TRBD2	TRBV7-9	TRBJ2-5	TGTGCCAGCAGCTTGGAGCGGGAGGGAGGTGAGACCCAGTACTTC	CASSLEREGGETQYF
.	.	TRBV7-9	TRBJ2-7	TGTGCCAGCAGGGCTCCCGGGCCGCACTACGAGCAGTACTTC	CASRAPGPHYEQYF
.	TRBD1	TRBV4-1	TRBJ1-1	TGCGCCAGCAGCCAAGAAAGGGGGCACGCCATGAACACTGAAGCTTTCTTT	CASSQERGHAMNTEAFF
.	TRBD1	TRBV28	TRBJ2-7	TGTGCCAGCAGTTTGACAGGGCGCGAGCAGTACTTC	CASSLTGREQYF
.	TRBD2	TRBV6-6	TRBJ2-3	TGTGCCAGCAGTGGTAGCGGGAGAGGAACAGATACGCAGTATTTT	CASSGSGRGTDTQYF
.	TRBD2	TRBV5-1	TRBJ2-1	TGCGCCAGCAGCTTATCCGGGACTAGCGTTGATGAGCAGTTCTTC	CASSLSGTSVDEQFF
.	.	TRBV6-1	TRBJ2-5	TGTGCCAGCGAGGGGAACCAAGAGACCCAGTACTTC	CASEGNQETQYF
.	.	TRBV6-4	TRBJ2-1	TGTGCCAGCAGCCCGATTAGCGGAAATGAGCAGTTCTTC	CASSPISGNEQFF
few	.	TRBV7-2	TRBJ2-5	TGTGCCAGCAGCAGAGAGGTGGGGACCACAATAAAGACCCAGTACTTC	CASSREVGTTIKTQYF
few	TRBD1	TRBV5-1	TRBJ1-1	TGCGCCAGCAGCTTGGGTCCGGGACAGGGTACTGAAGCTTTCTTT	CASSLGPGQGTEAFF
.	.	TRBV30	TRBJ1-4	TGTGCCTGGGGTAATGAAAAACTGTTTTTT	CAWGNEKLFF
.	TRBD2	TRBV5-4	TRBJ2-7	TGTGCCAGCAGCCCCTTAGCGGGAGGGCCCCACGAGCAGTACTTC	CASSPLAGGPHEQYF
few	TRBD2	TRBV5-4	TRBJ2-7	TGTGCCAGCAGCTTGGCGGGACCGGGGGGGAACGAGCAGTACTTC	CASSLAGPGGNEQYF
.	.	TRBV30	TRBJ2-1	TGTGCCTGGGGACAGAACAATGAGCAGTTCTTC	CAWGQNNEQFF
.	TRBD2	TRBV4-2	TRBJ2-3	TGTGCCAGCAGCCAGCTAGCGGGGGACACAGATACGCAGTATTTT	CASSQLAGDTDTQYF
.	.	TRBV4-3	TRBJ1-5	TGCGCCAGCAGCCTCGACAGAGGGCAGCCCCAGCATTTT	CASSLDRGQPQHF
.	TRBD1	TRBV11-2	TRBJ1-1	TGTGCCAGCAGCCCCGGGACAGGTGAAGCTTTCTTT	CASSPGTGEAFF
.	.	TRBV25-1	TRBJ2-7	TGTGCCAGCAGTGAAGCGGGGGCTAGAAACGAGCAGTACTTC	CASSEAGARNEQYF
once	.	TRBV7-9	TRBJ2-1	TGTGCCAGCAGCTTTGATCTAAACAATGAGCAGTTCTTC	CASSFDLNNEQFF
.	.	TRBV30	TRBJ1-2	TGTGCCTGGAGTGTAAGGGGGGGAAACTATGGCTACACCTTC	CAWSVRGGNYGYTF
.	.	TRBV6-5	TRBJ2-3	TGTGCCAGCAGTTCTATGGGGGTCGGAACAGATACGCAGTATTTT	CASSSMGVGTDTQYF
.	.	TRBV7-2	TRBJ2-7	TGTGCCAGCAGCCTCACCTACGAGCAGTACTTC	CASSLTYEQYF
.	.	TRBV5-4	TRBJ2-5	TGTGCCAGCAGCCTAGATGGCGGGACCCAGTACTTC	CASSLDGGTQYF
.	TRBD1	TRBV11-3	TRBJ2-2	TGTGCCAGCAGCATCGGACAGGGGGATACCGGGGAGCTGTTTTTT	CASSIGQGDTGELFF
.	.	TRBV4-2	TRBJ1-2	TGTGCCAGCAGCCAATTATGGTCCACGAGATATGGCTACACCTTC	CASSQLWSTRYGYTF
.	.	TRBV18	TRBJ1-2	TGTGCCAGCTCACCACTGTCAGACGCTAGCTATGGCTACACATTC	CASSPLSDASYGYTF
.	TRBD2	TRBV18	TRBJ2-2	TGTGCCAGCTCACCAAGACTAGCGGGAAGCACCGGGGAGCTGTTTTTT	CASSPRLAGSTGELFF
many	TRBD2	TRBV19	TRBJ2-2	TGTGCCAGTAGGGATCCCGGACTAGCGGGAGTGTCCGGGGAGCTGTTTTTT	CASRDPGLAGVSGELFF
.	.	TRBV5-1	TRBJ1-1	TGCGCCAGCAGCTTGGATCCGGGGAGCACTGAAGCTTTCTTT	CASSLDPGSTEAFF
.	.	TRBV28	TRBJ1-1	TGTGCCAGCAGTTCCGCAAACAGGAACACTGAAGCTTTCTTT	CASSSANRNTEAFF
.	.	TRBV11-2	TRBJ2-1	TGTGCCAGCAGCTTAGGGACTCAAGAGCAGTTCTTC	CASSLGTQEQFF
.	.	TRBV10-3	TRBJ2-5	TGTGCCATCAGTGAAGGAGAGACCCAGTACTTC	CAISEGETQYF
.	TRBD1	TRBV7-9	TRBJ2-3	TGTGCCAGCAGCTTAGACGGGACAGAGAGCACAGATACGCAGTATTTT	CASSLDGTESTDTQYF
.	.	TRBV15	TRBJ2-2	TGTGCCACCAGCAGAGACCGGCACGGCGTCGGGGAGCTGTTTTTT	CATSRDRHGVGELFF
once	.	TRBV5-1	TRBJ1-2	TGCGCCAGCAGCCCCCGAGGAGGGAACTATGGCTACACCTTC	CASSPRGGNYGYTF
.	.	TRBV28	TRBJ2-7	TGTGCCAGCAGTTCCATGCGGGGGCCAGGCCAGACCTACGAGCAGTACTTC	CASSSMRGPGQTYEQYF
many	.	TRBV5-6	TRBJ1-2	TGTGCCAGCAGCTTGAACGGGGAAAGGGACCATGGCTACACCTTC	CASSLNGERDHGYTF
.	.	TRBV28	TRBJ2-2	TGTGCCAGCAGTCCCTCAGGTAGTAGTACCGGGGAGCTGTTTTTT	CASSPSGSSTGELFF
.	TRBD2	TRBV11-1	TRBJ2-7	TGTGCCAGCAGCAAATCTAGCGGGAGCTTTGTGGGCGAGCAGTACTTC	CASSKSSGSFVGEQYF